Sequencing of this T cell receptor beta chain was carried out in a study of T cell responses to AZD1222 COVID-19 vaccine (dated by TCRdb to the early 2020s). Concerning the study at large: A total of approximately 240 trial participants underwent TCR sequencing, of whom 200 to 220 had received two doses of AZD1222 and 26 had received two doses of the MenACWY control vaccine. Trial participants were enrolled by age into 18-55, 56-69 and 70-plus year subgroups, with about 150, 28 and 57 TCR-sequenced participants respectively.

The CDR3 regions of human TCRbeta chains were analyzed by immunosequencing. In the original analysis: TCRs in the repertoires were compared against a reference library of SARS-CoV-2-specific TCRs that had been generated with the MIRA antigen-specificity platform. Breadth was defined as the fraction of unique TCRs that were SARS-CoV-2-associated. Depth was defined as the fraction of total T cells that were SARS-CoV-2-associated. Using the MIRA data, every spike-specific TCR was mapped to the spike region that the TCR reacted to and assigned to either a CD4 or a CD8 class. Log10-transformed breadth and depth values were compared by one-way ANOVA with Sidak's multiple comparisons tests. This is the immuneACCESS table as TCRdb keeps it, with only in-frame sequences that have V and J called. A part of the clones is gone; compared with another copy, unresolved V genes explain less than half, and the rest is unexplained. V and J calls and clone size come straight from that table; D and trimming were deduced from the DNA. The sample table holds 150,000 to 200,000 clones, of which 90% to 95% were seen once. The ten largest account for approximately 1.6% of the sample.

The full study reports these points: Conclusions about previously exposed vaccinees were limited because only 6 or 7 AZD1222 recipients were SARS-CoV-2 seropositive at baseline. The whole spike protein was spanned by vaccine-associated CD4 TCRs, and dominant responses were seen in regions 160-218 and 743-854. In the small 56-69-year group, the increase in depth fell short of significance, most likely because of low power. Participants were mostly white British and included more females than males, and it was suggested by the authors that clonal diversity may have been underestimated. Because no day 14 peak-response samples were available, repertoires were characterized only after the peak T cell response. Reportedly, close to half of the unique spike-specific TCRs recognized epitopes lying outside the regions that are mutated in the B.1.351 and B.1.1.7 variants. Spike-specific TCR breadth and depth rose significantly after two AZD1222 doses compared with day 0 and with MenACWY recipients.

CDR1 KGHSH and CDR2 LQKENI were looked up in the germline V gene. The CDR3 spans 15 residues, from the cysteine through the phenylalanine. Only CDR3 DNA remains: 45 bases, in frame from the first base. V is pruned by 6 bases and J by 2 bases, leaving 8 bases of the junction without a gene match. What the time point label conveys for this sample: about 28 days (+/-7) after the second vaccine dose. AZD1222 recipients given second doses at about 4 weeks or at about 12 weeks were pooled, since spike-specific TCR depth and breadth were not found to differ between the two schedules. Samples from vaccinated people were obtained from the UK trials COV001 and COV002, which included a single-blind randomized controlled phase 2/3 trial of AZD1222 (ChAdOx1 nCoV-19) in healthy adults. For TCRbeta chain sequencing, PBMC samples from trial participants were taken at day 0 and at day 28 after the second dose. Details on this clone: The target of this receptor is not known. Per-nucleotide qualities are absent, and no much larger clonotype sits a single base away.

The rearrangement combines TRBV18 with TRBJ1-2, and TRBD1 aligns with 8 junction nucleotides. The input for sequencing was peripheral blood, taken 28 days after the second AZD1222 dose. This clonotype originated in an adult who received the AZD1222 COVID-19 vaccine. In nucleotide form, the sequence is TGTGCCAGCTCCATAGGGACAGGAGAAAACTATGGCTACACCTTC. Its amino acids are CASSIGTGENYGYTF.